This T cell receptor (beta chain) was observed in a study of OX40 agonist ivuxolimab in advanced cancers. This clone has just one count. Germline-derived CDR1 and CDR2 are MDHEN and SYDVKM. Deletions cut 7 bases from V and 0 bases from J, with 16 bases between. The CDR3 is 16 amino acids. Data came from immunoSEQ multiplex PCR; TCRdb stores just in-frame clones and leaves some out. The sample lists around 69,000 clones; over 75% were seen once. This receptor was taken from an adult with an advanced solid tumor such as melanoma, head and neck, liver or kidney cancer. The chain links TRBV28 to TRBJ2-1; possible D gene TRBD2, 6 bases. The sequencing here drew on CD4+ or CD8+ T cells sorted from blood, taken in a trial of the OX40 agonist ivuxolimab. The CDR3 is CASILGGSSSYNEQFF. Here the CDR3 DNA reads TGTGCCAGCATCTTGGGGGGATCTAGCTCCTACAATGAGCAGTTCTTC.